This TCR beta chain was recorded in a study of blood T cells in healthy people across ages. The CDR3 extends over 13 amino acids. Trimming cost V 5 bases and J 4 bases, with 11 bases left between them. Study outcomes and limitations: TCR beta diversity tracked closely with naive T cell percentage.

Through a sample-barcoded 5' primer and a J-beta primer mix, a second PCR was run for roughly 7 to 12 cycles. TCRdb processed the 5' RACE reads anew with MiXCR; each CDR3 protein has one entry. Here the sample spans roughly 730,000 distinct CDR3 sequences, roughly three fifths being singletons. This clonotype has just a few counts. Its antigen is as yet unknown. The source of this sequence is a man aged 35 to 55 in good health. Sequenced material: blood. The V and J genes are TRBV12-3 or TRBV12-4 and TRBJ2-5, with D perhaps TRBD2 (5 bases). The CDR3 nucleotides are TGTGCCAGCAGTCCGAACGGAGGAGAGACCCAGTACTTC. Its protein product is CASSPNGGETQYF.